The source of this T cell receptor beta chain is a study of patients and donors after allogeneic stem cell transplantation. From germline, CDR1 is SEHNR and CDR2 FQNEAQ (reference sequence). The ends were cut back, 3 bases at V and 4 bases at J, with 17 bases in the middle. CDR3 length: 16 residues. One entry per CDR3 protein results from TCRdb running MiXCR on the RT-PCR reads. The sample lists about 150,000 distinct CDR3 sequences, over 35% occurring once. Material for sequencing was blood, either unsorted or a sorted T cell fraction (not recorded which). The chain recombines TRBV7-9 with TRBJ2-3, with D perhaps assigned TRBD1 or TRBD2 (5 bases each). This clonotype was obtained from a human donor who was either an allogeneic HSCT recipient or a stem cell or donor lymphocyte infusion donor (not recorded which). It is not recorded whose cells these are; they may come from a transplant donor. The DNA of the CDR3 is TGTGCCAGCAGCTTCGTCCCGACAGACGGGGCAGATACGCAGTATTTT. Protein sequence: CASSFVPTDGADTQYF.